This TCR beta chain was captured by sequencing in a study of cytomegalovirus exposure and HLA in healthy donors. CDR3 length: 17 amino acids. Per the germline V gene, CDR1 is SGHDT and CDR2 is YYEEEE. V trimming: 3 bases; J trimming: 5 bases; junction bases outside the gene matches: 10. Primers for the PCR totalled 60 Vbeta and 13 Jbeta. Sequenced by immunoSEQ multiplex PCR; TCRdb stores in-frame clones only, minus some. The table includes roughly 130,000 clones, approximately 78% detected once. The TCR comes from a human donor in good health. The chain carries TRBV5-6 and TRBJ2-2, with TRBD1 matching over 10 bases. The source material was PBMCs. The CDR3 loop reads CASSSLGQGRRTGELFF. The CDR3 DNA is TGTGCCAGCAGCTCCTTGGGACAGGGGAGACGTACCGGGGAGCTGTTTTTT.